These 8 T cell receptor beta chains came from one sample sequenced in a study of T cells after posttransplantation cyclophosphamide. The method was immunoSEQ multiplex PCR; TCRdb's version includes in-frame clones alone and lacks a portion of them. The table has about 36,000 clones, over 75% seen once. Busulfan-fludarabine conditioning, marrow transplant, and cyclophosphamide on days +3 and +4 were administered. The material sequenced was CD4+ T cells sorted from blood, taken just over 1,900 days after a stem cell transplant with posttransplant cyclophosphamide. These receptors all stem from a female patient in her 40s who received an allogeneic stem cell transplant from a related donor, was CMV-positive, and had no GVHD. Some T cells may possibly be graft donor cells.

The chain is built from TRBV7-8 and TRBJ2-7, with D possibly being TRBD1 (5 bases). This CDR3 has 15 amino acids. Germline V gives CDR1 SGHVS, CDR2 FQNEAQ. V was trimmed by 4 bases and J by 0 bases, leaving 13 bases between them. The CDR3 loop is CASSSPDRGSYEQYF. CDR3 nucleotides: TGTGCCAGCAGCTCACCTGACAGAGGCTCCTACGAGCAGTACTTC.

The chain employs TRBV13 and TRBJ2-5; 8 positions match TRBD2. Germline V lookup: CDR1 PRHDT, CDR2 FYEKMQ (reference sequence). The trim removed 0 bases at V and 5 bases at J, leaving 5 bases unmatched. The length of the CDR3 is 15 residues. The CDR3 DNA sequence: TGTGCCAGCAGCTTAGGGCGGGGGGAATGGGAGACCCAGTACTTC. This sequence encodes CASSLGRGEWETQYF.

The genes are TRBV6-6 and TRBJ1-1; perhaps TRBD1 as D (5 bases). The V and J ends lost 0 bases and 4 bases respectively, with 9 bases between them. The CDR3 spans 14 residues. From germline, CDR1 is MNHNY and CDR2 SVGAGI (reference sequence). In DNA form, the CDR3 reads TGTGCCAGCAGTTACTCGGTAGGGGCCACTGAAGCTTTCTTT. It yields the protein CASSYSVGATEAFF.

The chain joins TRBV27 to TRBJ2-7; 8 nucleotides line up with TRBD1. V lost 4 bases, J lost 7 bases, and 9 bases stayed unmatched. The germline V gene has CDR1 MNHEY and CDR2 SMNVEV (reference sequence). The CDR3 runs 14 residues. The DNA of the CDR3 is TGTGCCAGCAGTTCCCGGACAGGGAATATAGAGCAGTACTTC. The encoded protein is CASSSRTGNIEQYF.

The chain couples TRBV19 to TRBJ2-7; D is undetermined. The V gene lost 5 bases and the J gene lost 0 bases, with 14 bases spanning the gap. CDR1 is LNHDA, CDR2 SQIVND, per germline (reference sequence). The CDR3 is made up of 15 amino acids. The CDR3 DNA sequence: TGTGCCAGTAGTCAGGTGGATCTAAGCTCCTACGAGCAGTACTTC. Encoded protein: CASSQVDLSSYEQYF.

This clone was seen more than once but under ten times. CDR3 sequence: CASSTGTGVMYEQYF. The CDR3 DNA reads as TGTGCCAGCTCAACCGGGACAGGGGTTATGTACGAGCAGTACTTC. The chain employs TRBV18 and TRBJ2-7; TRBD1 agrees at 10 bases. CDR3 length equals 15 residues. CDR1 is KGHSH, CDR2 LQKENI, per germline. V lost 5 bases, J lost 4 bases, and 8 bases stayed unmatched.

The V and J genes are TRBV9 and TRBJ2-3; the match to TRBD2 covers 14 bases. Germline CDR1 reads SGDLS; CDR2 reads YYNGEE. The V gene end was trimmed by 4 bases and the J gene end by 4 bases; junction bases not matched to a gene: 5. The CDR3 covers 16 residues. The CDR3 nucleotides are TGTGCCAGCAGCCTCGGACTAGCGGGGGGCTCAGATACGCAGTATTTT. Its protein product is CASSLGLAGGSDTQYF.

The chain recombines TRBV7-3 with TRBJ2-1, with TRBD2 matching 11 bases. This CDR3 has 17 amino acids. V lost 1 base to trimming and J lost 5 bases; unmatched junction nucleotides: 7. CDR1 is SGHTA, CDR2 FQGTGA, per germline. The CDR3 DNA sequence: TGTGCCAGCAGCTTAAATAGCGGGGGGGCTCTGGACAATGAGCAGTTCTTC. Its translation is CASSLNSGGALDNEQFF.